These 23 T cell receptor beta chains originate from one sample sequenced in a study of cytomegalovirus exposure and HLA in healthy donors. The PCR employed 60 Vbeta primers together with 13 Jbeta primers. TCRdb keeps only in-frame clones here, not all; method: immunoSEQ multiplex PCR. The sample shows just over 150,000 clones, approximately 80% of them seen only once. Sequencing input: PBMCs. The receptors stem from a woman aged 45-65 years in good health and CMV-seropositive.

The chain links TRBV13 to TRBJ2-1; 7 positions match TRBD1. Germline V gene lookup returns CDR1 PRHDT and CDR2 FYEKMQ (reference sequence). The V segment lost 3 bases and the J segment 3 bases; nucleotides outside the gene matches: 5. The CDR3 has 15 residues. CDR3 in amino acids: CASSFRDRNYNEQFF. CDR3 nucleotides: TGTGCCAGCAGCTTCCGGGACAGAAACTACAATGAGCAGTTCTTC.

The CDR3 DNA follows: TGTGCCACCAGCAGAGACACAGGGTTTAACTATGGCTACACCTTC. Amino acid sequence: CATSRDTGFNYGYTF. This chain joins TRBV15 and TRBJ1-2; D is perhaps TRBD1 (6 bases). The germline CDR1 and CDR2 sequences are LNHNV and YYDKDF (reference sequence). CDR3 size: 15 residues. V was pared by 0 bases and J by 1 base, with 9 bases between.

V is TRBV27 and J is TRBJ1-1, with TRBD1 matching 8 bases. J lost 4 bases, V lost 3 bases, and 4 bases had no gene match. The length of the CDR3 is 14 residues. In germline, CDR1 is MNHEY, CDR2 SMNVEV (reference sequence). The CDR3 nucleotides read TGTGCCAGCAGTTTCGGACAGGGTATCACTGAAGCTTTCTTT. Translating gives CASSFGQGITEAFF.

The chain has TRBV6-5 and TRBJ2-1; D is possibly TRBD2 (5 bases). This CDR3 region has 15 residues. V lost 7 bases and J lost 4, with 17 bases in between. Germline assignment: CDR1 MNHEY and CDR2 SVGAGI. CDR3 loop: CASNERGGRYNEQFF. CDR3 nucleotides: TGTGCCAGCAACGAACGTGGAGGTCGGTACAATGAGCAGTTCTTC.

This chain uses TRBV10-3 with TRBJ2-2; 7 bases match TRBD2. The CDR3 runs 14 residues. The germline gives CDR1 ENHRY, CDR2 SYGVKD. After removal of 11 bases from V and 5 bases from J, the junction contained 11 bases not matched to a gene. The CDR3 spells CASNSGAVTGELFF. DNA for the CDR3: TGTGCCTCTAACAGCGGGGCGGTTACCGGGGAGCTGTTTTTT.

The chain's CDR3 is CASSLSLGLAKNIQYF. As DNA, the CDR3 is TGTGCCAGCAGCCTATCGCTTGGGCTAGCCAAAAACATTCAGTACTTC. The rearrangement links TRBV13 to TRBJ2-4; D gene unclear. The CDR3 runs 16 residues. Germline V lookup: CDR1 PRHDT, CDR2 FYEKMQ (reference sequence). Trimming removed 5 bases at V and 0 bases at J, with 14 bases between.

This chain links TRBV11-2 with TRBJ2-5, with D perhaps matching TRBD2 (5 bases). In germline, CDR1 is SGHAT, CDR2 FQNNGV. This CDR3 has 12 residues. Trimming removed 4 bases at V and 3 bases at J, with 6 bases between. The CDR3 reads CASSWTEETQYF. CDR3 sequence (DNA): TGTGCCAGCAGCTGGACTGAAGAGACCCAGTACTTC.

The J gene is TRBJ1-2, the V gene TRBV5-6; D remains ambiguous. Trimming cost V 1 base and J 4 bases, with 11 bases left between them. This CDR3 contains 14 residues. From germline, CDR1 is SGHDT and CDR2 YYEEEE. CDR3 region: CASSLLVLSYGYTF. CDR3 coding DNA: TGTGCCAGCAGCTTGTTGGTGCTAAGCTATGGCTACACCTTC.

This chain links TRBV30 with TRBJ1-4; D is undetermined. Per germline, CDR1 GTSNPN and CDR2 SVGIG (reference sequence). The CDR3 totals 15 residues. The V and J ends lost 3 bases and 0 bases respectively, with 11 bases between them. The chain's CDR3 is CAWRRRVATNEKLFF. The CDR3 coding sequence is TGTGCCTGGAGGCGACGGGTCGCAACTAATGAAAAACTGTTTTTT. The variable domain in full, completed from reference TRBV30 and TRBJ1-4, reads SQTIHQWPATLVQPVGSPLSLECTVEGTSNPNLYWYRQAAGRGLQLLFYSVGIGQISSEVPQNLSASRPQDRQFILSSKKLLLSDSGFYLCAWRRRVATNEKLFFGSGTQLSVL.

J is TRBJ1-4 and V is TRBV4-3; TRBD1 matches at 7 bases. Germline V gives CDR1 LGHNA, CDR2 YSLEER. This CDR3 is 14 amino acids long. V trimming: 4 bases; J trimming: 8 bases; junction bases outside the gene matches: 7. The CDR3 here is CASSRPGTAEKLFF. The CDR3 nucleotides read TGCGCCAGCAGCCGCCCAGGGACAGCCGAAAAACTGTTTTTT.

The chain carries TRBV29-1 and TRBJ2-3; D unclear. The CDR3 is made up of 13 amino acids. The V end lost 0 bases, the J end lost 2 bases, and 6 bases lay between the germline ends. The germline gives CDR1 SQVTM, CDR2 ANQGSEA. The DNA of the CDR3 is TGCAGCGTTGAAGACAGTCTCACAGATACGCAGTATTTT. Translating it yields CSVEDSLTDTQYF.

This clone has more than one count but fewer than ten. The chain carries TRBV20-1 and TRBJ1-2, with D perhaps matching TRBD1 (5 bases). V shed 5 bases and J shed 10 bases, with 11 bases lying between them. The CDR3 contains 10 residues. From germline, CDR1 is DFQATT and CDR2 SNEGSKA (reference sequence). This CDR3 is CSAPDGHYTF. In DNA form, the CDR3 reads TGCAGTGCTCCAGACGGACACTACACCTTC.

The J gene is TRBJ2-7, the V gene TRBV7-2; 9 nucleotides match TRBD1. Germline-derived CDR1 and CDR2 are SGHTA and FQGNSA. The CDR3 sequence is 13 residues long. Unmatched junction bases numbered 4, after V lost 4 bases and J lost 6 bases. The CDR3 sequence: CASSSGTGLEQYF. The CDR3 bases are TGTGCCAGCAGCTCCGGGACAGGGCTCGAGCAGTACTTC.

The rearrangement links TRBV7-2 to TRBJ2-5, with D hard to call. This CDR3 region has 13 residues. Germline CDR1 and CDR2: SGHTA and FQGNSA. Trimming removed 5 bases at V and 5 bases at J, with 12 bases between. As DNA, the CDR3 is TGTGCCAGCAGCCCTTTATTGTCGGAGACCCAGTACTTC. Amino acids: CASSPLLSETQYF.

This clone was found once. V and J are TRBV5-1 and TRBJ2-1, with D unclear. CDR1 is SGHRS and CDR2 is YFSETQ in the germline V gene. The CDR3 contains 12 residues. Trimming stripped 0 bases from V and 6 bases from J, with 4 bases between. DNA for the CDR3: TGCGCCAGCAGCTTGGCCAGCAATGAGCAGTTCTTC. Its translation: CASSLASNEQFF.

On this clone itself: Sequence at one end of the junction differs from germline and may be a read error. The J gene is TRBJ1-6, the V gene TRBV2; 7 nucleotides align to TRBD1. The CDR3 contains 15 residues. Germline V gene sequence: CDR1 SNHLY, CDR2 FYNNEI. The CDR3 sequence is CASREGGGRNSPLHF. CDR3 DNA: TGTGCCAGCAGAGAAGGGGGCGGTAGAAACTCACCCCTCCACTTT. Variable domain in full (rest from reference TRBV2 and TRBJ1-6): EPEVTQTPSHQVTQMGQEVILRCVPISNHLYFYWYRQILGQKVEFLVSFYNNEISEKSEIFDDQFSVERPDGSNFTLKIRSTKLEDSAMYFCASREGGGRNSPLHFGNGTRLTVT.

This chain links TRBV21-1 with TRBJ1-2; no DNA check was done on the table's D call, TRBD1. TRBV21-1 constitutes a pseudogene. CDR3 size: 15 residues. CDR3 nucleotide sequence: TGTGCCAGGCACACCTCTAAAACAGTAAACTATGGCTACACCTTC. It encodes CARHTSKTVNYGYTF.

The CDR3 loop reads CASMRRTEAFF. CDR3 nucleotide sequence: TGTGCCAGCATGCGTCGCACTGAAGCTTTCTTT. The chain joins TRBV2 to TRBJ1-1; D call uncertain. Germline CDR1 reads SNHLY; CDR2 reads FYNNEI. V was cut by 7 bases and J by 4 bases, with 7 bases left in between. The CDR3 loop spans 11 amino acids.

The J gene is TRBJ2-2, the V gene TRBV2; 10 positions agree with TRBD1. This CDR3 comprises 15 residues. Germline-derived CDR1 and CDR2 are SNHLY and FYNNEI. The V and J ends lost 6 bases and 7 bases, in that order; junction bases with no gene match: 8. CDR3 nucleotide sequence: TGTGCCAGCAGACCCGGGACAGGGGTTGTCGGGGAGCTGTTTTTT. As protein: CASRPGTGVVGELFF.

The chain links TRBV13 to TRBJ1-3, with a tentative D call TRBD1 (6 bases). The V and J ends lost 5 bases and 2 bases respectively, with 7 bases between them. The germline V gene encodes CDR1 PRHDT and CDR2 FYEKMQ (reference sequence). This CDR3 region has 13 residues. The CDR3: CASSGGAGNTIYF. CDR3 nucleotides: TGTGCCAGCAGCGGGGGCGCTGGAAACACCATATATTTT.

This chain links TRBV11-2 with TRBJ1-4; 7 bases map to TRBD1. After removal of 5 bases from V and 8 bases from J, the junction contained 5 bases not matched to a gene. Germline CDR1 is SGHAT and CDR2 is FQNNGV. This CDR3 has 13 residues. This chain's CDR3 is CASSLTGREKLFF. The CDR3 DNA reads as TGTGCCAGCAGCCTGACAGGGAGGGAAAAACTGTTTTTT.

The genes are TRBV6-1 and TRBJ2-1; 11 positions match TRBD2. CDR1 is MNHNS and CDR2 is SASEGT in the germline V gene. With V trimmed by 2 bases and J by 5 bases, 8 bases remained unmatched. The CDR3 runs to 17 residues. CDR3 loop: CASSERPSGGYNNEQFF. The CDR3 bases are TGTGCCAGCAGTGAACGGCCTAGCGGGGGGTATAACAATGAGCAGTTCTTC.

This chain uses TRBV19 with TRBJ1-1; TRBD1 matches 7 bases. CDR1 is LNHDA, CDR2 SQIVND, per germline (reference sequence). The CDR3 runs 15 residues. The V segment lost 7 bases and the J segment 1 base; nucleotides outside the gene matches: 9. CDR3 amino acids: CASKPGQRRNTEAFF. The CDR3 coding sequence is TGTGCCAGTAAACCGGGACAGCGGAGGAACACTGAAGCTTTCTTT. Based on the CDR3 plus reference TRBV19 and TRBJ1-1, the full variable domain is DGGITQSPKYLFRKEGQNVTLSCEQNLNHDAMYWYRQDPGQGLRLIYYSQIVNDFQKGDIAEGYSVSREKKESFPLTVTSAQKNPTAFYLCASKPGQRRNTEAFFGQGTRLTVV.